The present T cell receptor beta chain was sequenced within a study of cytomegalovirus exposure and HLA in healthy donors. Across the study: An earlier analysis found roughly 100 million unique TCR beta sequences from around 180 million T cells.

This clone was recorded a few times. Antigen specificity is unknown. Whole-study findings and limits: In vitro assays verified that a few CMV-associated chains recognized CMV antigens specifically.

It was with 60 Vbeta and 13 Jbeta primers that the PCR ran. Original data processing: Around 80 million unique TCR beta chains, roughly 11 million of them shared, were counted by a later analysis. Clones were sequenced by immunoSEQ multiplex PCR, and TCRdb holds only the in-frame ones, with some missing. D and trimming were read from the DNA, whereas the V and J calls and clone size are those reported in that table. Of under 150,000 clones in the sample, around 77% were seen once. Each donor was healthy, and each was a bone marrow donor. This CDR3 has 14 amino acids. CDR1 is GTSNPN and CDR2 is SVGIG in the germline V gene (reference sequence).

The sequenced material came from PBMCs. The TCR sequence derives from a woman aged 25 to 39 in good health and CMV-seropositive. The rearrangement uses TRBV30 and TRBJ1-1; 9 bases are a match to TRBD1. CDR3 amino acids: CAGDREASGTEAFF. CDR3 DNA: TGTGCAGGGGACAGGGAGGCGTCTGGCACTGAAGCTTTCTTT.